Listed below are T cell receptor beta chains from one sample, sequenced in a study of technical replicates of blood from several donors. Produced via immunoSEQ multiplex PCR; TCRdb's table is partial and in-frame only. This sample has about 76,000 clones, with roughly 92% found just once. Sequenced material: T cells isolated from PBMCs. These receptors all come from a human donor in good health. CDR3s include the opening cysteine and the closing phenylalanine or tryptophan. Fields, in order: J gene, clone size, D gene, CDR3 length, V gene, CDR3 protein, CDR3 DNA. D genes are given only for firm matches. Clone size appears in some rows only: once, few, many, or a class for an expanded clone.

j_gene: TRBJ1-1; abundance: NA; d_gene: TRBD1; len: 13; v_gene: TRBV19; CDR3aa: CATLDRGSVVAFF; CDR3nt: TGTGCCACATTAGACAGGGGAAGTGTGGTAGCTTTCTTT
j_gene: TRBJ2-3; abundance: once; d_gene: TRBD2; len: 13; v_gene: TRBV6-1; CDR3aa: CASLPGGGNTQYF; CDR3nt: TGTGCCAGCTTGCCGGGCGGGGGGAATACGCAGTATTTT
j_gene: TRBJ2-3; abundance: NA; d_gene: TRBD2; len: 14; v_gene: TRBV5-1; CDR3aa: CASSTSGTTDTQYF; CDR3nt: TGCGCCAGCAGCACTAGCGGAACCACAGATACGCAGTATTTT
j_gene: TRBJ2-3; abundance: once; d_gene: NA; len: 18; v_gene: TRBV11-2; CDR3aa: CASSLGRATFTSTDTQYF; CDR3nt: TGTGCCAGCAGCTTAGGTCGTGCGACTTTTACTAGCACAGATACGCAGTATTTT
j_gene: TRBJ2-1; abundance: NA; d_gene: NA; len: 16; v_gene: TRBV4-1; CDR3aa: CASSHKGPETYNEQFF; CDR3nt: TGCGCCAGCAGCCATAAGGGGCCGGAAACCTACAATGAGCAGTTCTTC
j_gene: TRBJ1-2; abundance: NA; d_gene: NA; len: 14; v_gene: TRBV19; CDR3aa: CASSLREEVYGYTF; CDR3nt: TGTGCCAGTAGTCTCCGGGAAGAAGTCTATGGCTACACCTTC
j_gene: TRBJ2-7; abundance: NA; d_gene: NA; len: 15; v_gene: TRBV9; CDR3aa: CASSVAIGIGYEQYF; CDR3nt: TGTGCCAGCAGCGTAGCTATCGGGATTGGCTACGAGCAGTACTTC
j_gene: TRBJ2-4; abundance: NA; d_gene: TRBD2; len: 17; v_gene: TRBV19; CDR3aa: CASSTGTSGSTKNIQYF; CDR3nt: TGTGCCAGTAGTACAGGGACTAGCGGGAGTACCAAAAACATTCAGTACTTC
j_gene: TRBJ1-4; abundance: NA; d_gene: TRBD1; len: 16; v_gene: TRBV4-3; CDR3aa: CASSLGGQGTDEKLFF; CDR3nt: TGCGCCAGCAGCCTTGGGGGACAGGGGACTGATGAAAAACTGTTTTTT
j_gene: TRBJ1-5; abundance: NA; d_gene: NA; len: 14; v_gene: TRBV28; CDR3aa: CATSLDIIYQPQHF; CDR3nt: TGTGCCACCAGCCTGGACATAATTTATCAGCCCCAGCATTTT
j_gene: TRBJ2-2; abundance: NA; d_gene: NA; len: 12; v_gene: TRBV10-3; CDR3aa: CAIWRGSGELFF; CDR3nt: TGTGCCATCTGGAGGGGTTCCGGGGAGCTGTTTTTT
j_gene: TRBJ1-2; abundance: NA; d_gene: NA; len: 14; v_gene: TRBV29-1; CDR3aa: CSVEGGSVPRGYTF; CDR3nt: TGCAGCGTTGAAGGGGGCTCGGTACCGCGTGGCTACACCTTC
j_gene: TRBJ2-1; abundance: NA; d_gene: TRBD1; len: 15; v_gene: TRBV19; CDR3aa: CASRDRIVSYNEQFF; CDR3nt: TGTGCCAGTAGGGACAGGATAGTGTCCTACAATGAGCAGTTCTTC
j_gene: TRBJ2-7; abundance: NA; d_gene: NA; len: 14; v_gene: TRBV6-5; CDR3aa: CASSYSDSSYEQYF; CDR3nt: TGTGCCAGCAGTTACTCGGACAGTTCCTACGAGCAGTACTTC
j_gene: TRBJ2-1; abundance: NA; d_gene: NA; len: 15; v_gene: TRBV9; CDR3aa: CASSVGISGHNEQFF; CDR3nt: TGTGCCAGCAGCGTAGGGATTAGCGGTCACAATGAGCAGTTCTTC
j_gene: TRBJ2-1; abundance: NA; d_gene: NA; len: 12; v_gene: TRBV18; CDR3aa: CASSPPLERQFF; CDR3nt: TGTGCCAGCTCACCACCTTTAGAGCGGCAGTTCTTC
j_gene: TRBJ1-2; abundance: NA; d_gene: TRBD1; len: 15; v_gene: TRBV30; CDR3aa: CAWSLPEQGAYGYTF; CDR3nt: TGTGCCTGGAGCCTCCCCGAACAGGGGGCCTATGGCTACACCTTC
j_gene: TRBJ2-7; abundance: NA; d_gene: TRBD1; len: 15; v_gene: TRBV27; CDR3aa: CASSLFTGGAYEQYF; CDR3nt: TGTGCCAGCAGTTTATTCACAGGGGGAGCCTACGAGCAGTACTTC
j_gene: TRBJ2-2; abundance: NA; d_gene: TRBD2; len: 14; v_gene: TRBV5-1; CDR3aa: CASSLAGAPGELFF; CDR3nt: TGCGCCAGCAGTCTAGCGGGAGCCCCCGGAGAGCTGTTTTTT